These 26 T cell receptor beta chains share one sample of origin, sequenced in a study of T cell repertoires in cytomegalovirus infection. TCRdb re-derived calls from the reads in MiXCR, one entry per CDR3 protein. The sample has about 230,000 distinct CDR3 sequences; roughly 23% are singletons. The sequencing sample was made of CD8+ T cells from PBMCs. These receptors came from a human donor in good health (CMV status not recorded). Some clones in this sample may be carry-over from other donors' samples.

About this clonotype: Relative to the germline gene, one junction end is altered; a read error may explain this. This chain connects TRBV12-3 or TRBV12-4 to TRBJ2-7; 11 bases are a match to TRBD2. This CDR3 is built from 15 residues. CDR3 nucleotide sequence: TGTGCCAGCAGTCCTACTAGCGGGGGATCCTACGAGCGGTACTTC. Its translation is CASSPTSGGSYERYF.

This clonotype was detected ten times or more. The chain couples TRBV14 to TRBJ2-3, with a weak D call TRBD2 (5 bases). Trimming stripped 4 bases from V and 5 bases from J, with 10 bases between. CDR1 is SGHDN and CDR2 is FVKESK in the germline V gene. The CDR3 has 13 residues. CDR3 sequence: CASSLAPGDTQYF. In DNA form, the CDR3 reads TGTGCCAGCAGCCTAGCGCCCGGAGATACGCAGTATTTT.

J is TRBJ2-3 and V is TRBV4-1; the D gene could be TRBD1 or TRBD2 (6 bases each). In germline, CDR1 is MGHRA, CDR2 YSYEKL. The CDR3 loop spans 17 amino acids. Trimming took 0 bases from V and 1 from J, leaving 14 bases between them. The CDR3 nucleotides read TGCGCCAGCAGCCAAGATGGAGAGGGGGGTGGCACAGATACGCAGTATTTT. Its protein is CASSQDGEGGGTDTQYF.

This clonotype was counted only a few times. The chain uses TRBV2 and TRBJ2-2; 9 nucleotides line up with TRBD1. This CDR3 region has 15 residues. The germline V gene encodes CDR1 SNHLY and CDR2 FYNNEI. V was pared by 4 bases and J by 6 bases, with 6 bases of the junction left unmatched. The CDR3 sequence: CASSGWTGDPGELFF. In DNA, the CDR3 is TGTGCCAGCAGTGGTTGGACAGGGGACCCCGGGGAGCTGTTTTTT.

The rearrangement links TRBV20-1 to TRBJ1-5, with a tentative D call TRBD1 (6 bases). The CDR3 is 18 residues long. V was cut by 0 bases and J by 0 bases, with 18 bases left in between. Germline CDR1 DFQATT, CDR2 SNEGSKA (reference sequence). CDR3 region: CSAREAGAVSNSNQPQHF. Written as DNA, the CDR3 is TGCAGTGCTAGAGAGGCAGGGGCGGTTTCGAATAGCAATCAGCCCCAGCATTTT.

This clonotype was seen many times. The chain carries TRBV7-2 and TRBJ1-2; D possibly corresponds to TRBD1 (5 bases). This CDR3 is built from 15 residues. The germline CDR1 and CDR2 sequences are SGHTA and FQGNSA. V lost 2 bases to trimming and J lost 7 bases, with 17 bases between them. In nucleotides, the CDR3 is TGTGCCAGCAGCTTATCAGGGAGGCTTCATGGTGGCTACACCTTC. It yields the protein CASSLSGRLHGGYTF. Full variable domain (rest looked up from reference TRBV7-2 and TRBJ1-2): GAGVSQSPSNKVTEKGKDVELRCDPISGHTALYWYRQSLGQGLEFLIYFQGNSAPDKSGLPSDRFSAERTGGSVSTLTIQRTQQEDSAVYLCASSLSGRLHGGYTFGSGTRLTVV.

This clonotype appeared many times. This sequence joins TRBV3-1 and TRBJ2-3, with 11 bases aligning to TRBD2. The germline CDR1 and CDR2 sequences are LGHDT and YNNKEL (reference sequence). The CDR3 totals 17 residues. The V and J ends lost 1 base and 2 bases, in that order; junction bases with no gene match: 5. CDR3 loop: CASSQGLAGGLTDTQYF. As DNA, the CDR3 is TGTGCCAGCAGCCAAGGGCTAGCGGGGGGACTCACAGATACGCAGTATTTT.

This clonotype was recorded a few times. The chain uses TRBV27 and TRBJ1-1, with TRBD1 matching 7 bases. The CDR3 length is 13 residues. Germline CDR1 is MNHEY and CDR2 is SMNVEV (reference sequence). Trimming cost V 6 bases and J 3 bases; bases outside gene matches: 4. CDR3 nucleotides: TGTGCCAGCAGACATACAGGGGACACTGAAGCTTTCTTT. Protein sequence: CASRHTGDTEAFF.

Here the CDR3 reads CATRGGNTEAFF. The CDR3 DNA sequence: TGCGCCACCAGAGGGGGGAACACTGAAGCTTTCTTT. V and J are TRBV5-1 and TRBJ1-1, with D maybe TRBD1 (6 bases). The CDR3 contains 12 residues. Germline CDR1 SGHRS, CDR2 YFSETQ. With 9 bases removed from V and 1 base from J, the gap between germline ends came to 10 bases.

This clonotype was picked up a small number of times. The V and J genes are TRBV28 and TRBJ2-7; TRBD1 matches 7 bases. The CDR3 loop spans 11 amino acids. The germline CDR1 and CDR2 sequences are MDHEN and SYDVKM. V shed 9 bases, J shed 3 bases, and the junction held 2 bases outside the gene matches. The CDR3 nucleotides read TGTGCCAGGACAGGGAGCTACGAGCAGTACTTC. Protein: CARTGSYEQYF.

In the case of this clonotype: This could be a read error, since a much larger clone is one nucleotide away. V gene TRBV5-3 combines with J gene TRBJ2-7, with D perhaps given as TRBD1 or TRBD2 (5 bases each). TRBV5-3 is an open reading frame, and its role is uncertain. CDR3 length: 15 amino acids. CDR3 sequence (DNA): TGTACCAGCAGCTTGGCCGGGACGGAATCCTACGAGCAGTACTTC. Translated: CTSSLAGTESYEQYF.

There are many counts of this clonotype. The gene calls are TRBV7-2 and TRBJ2-7; 7 bases are a match to TRBD2. Germline lookup yields CDR1 SGHTA and CDR2 FQGNSA. The CDR3 runs to 15 residues. The J segment lost 1 base and the V segment lost 2 bases, leaving 5 bases of the junction unmatched. The CDR3 loop is CASSLFGGGSYEQYF. In nucleotides, the CDR3 is TGTGCCAGCAGCTTATTCGGCGGGGGTTCCTACGAGCAGTACTTC. Looking up the rest from reference TRBV7-2 and TRBJ2-7 gives the full variable domain: GAGVSQSPSNKVTEKGKDVELRCDPISGHTALYWYRQSLGQGLEFLIYFQGNSAPDKSGLPSDRFSAERTGGSVSTLTIQRTQQEDSAVYLCASSLFGGGSYEQYFGPGTRLTVT.

This chain joins TRBV28 and TRBJ2-7; D unresolved. Germline lookup yields CDR1 MDHEN and CDR2 SYDVKM. The CDR3 runs to 12 residues. V was cut by 10 bases and J by 3 bases, with 13 bases left in between. This CDR3 is CATQDGYYEQYF. The CDR3, as DNA: TGTGCCACACAAGACGGGTACTACGAGCAGTACTTC.

This clonotype was detected a few times. V and J are TRBV29-1 and TRBJ2-1; TRBD2 aligns across 7 bases. The CDR3 totals 14 residues. J lost 0 bases, V lost 3 bases, and 2 bases had no gene match. CDR1 and CDR2 (germline): SQVTM, ANQGSEA. In nucleotides, the CDR3 is TGCAGCGTTGAGAGCGGGAACTCCTACAATGAGCAGTTCTTC. Amino acid sequence: CSVESGNSYNEQFF.

This clonotype was detected ten times or more. This chain uses TRBV6-6 with TRBJ2-3; 11 bases are shared with TRBD2. V dropped 6 bases and J dropped 2; count of bases not matched to a gene: 4. From germline, CDR1 is MNHNY and CDR2 SVGAGI (reference sequence). The CDR3 is 15 amino acids. CDR3 in amino acids: CASRGTSGITDTQYF. The CDR3 DNA follows: TGTGCCAGCAGAGGGACTAGCGGAATCACAGATACGCAGTATTTT.

This clonotype was recorded many times. The chain is built from TRBV7-2 and TRBJ1-1, with 12 bases fitting TRBD1. Germline V lookup: CDR1 SGHTA, CDR2 FQGNSA. This CDR3 region has 18 residues. With 5 bases clipped from V and 0 bases from J, the junction kept 10 bases outside the gene matches. The CDR3 protein is CASSRRDRGLFLNTEAFF. The CDR3 DNA is TGTGCCAGCAGCCGCCGGGACAGGGGGCTGTTTTTGAACACTGAAGCTTTCTTT.

This clonotype showed up many times. J is TRBJ2-3 and V is TRBV7-8, with D hard to call. V shed 4 bases and J shed 5 bases, with 4 bases lying between them. The CDR3 is 11 residues long. Per the germline V gene, CDR1 is SGHVS and CDR2 is FQNEAQ. CDR3 residues: CASSSQDTQYF. CDR3 coding DNA: TGTGCCAGCAGCTCCCAAGATACGCAGTATTTT.

V usage is TRBV4-2 and J usage is TRBJ2-3, with a weak D call TRBD2 (6 bases). Trimming pared 4 bases from V and 5 bases from J, leaving 16 bases between. The germline V gene has CDR1 LGHNA and CDR2 YNFKEQ. This CDR3 comprises 15 residues. This chain's CDR3 is CASSPEDRGIDTQYF. The CDR3 DNA reads TGTGCCAGCAGCCCCGAGGACCGGGGGATAGATACGCAGTATTTT.

This clonotype has more than one count but fewer than ten. The chain couples TRBV7-2 to TRBJ2-3, with D possibly being TRBD1 (6 bases). Germline loops: CDR1 SGHTA, CDR2 FQGNSA. Trimming took 4 bases from V and 2 from J, leaving 13 bases between them. The CDR3 is 15 residues long. CDR3 bases: TGTGCCAGCAGCTCGGACAGCCCGATCACAGATACGCAGTATTTT. Translation: CASSSDSPITDTQYF.

On this clonotype: The conserved final phenylalanine or tryptophan is absent from the CDR3, which likely points to a read error. The chain uses TRBV18 and TRBJ2-7, with D hard to call. The CDR3 runs 13 residues. CDR1 is KGHSH and CDR2 is LQKENI in the germline V gene. Trimming removed 3 bases from V and 3 bases from J, with 9 bases in between. The CDR3 region has the DNA TGTGCCAGCTCACCTCCAGACGGCTACGAGCAGTACTAC. Its translation: CASSPPDGYEQYY.

V gene TRBV5-1 combines with J gene TRBJ2-2; a possible D gene is TRBD2 (6 bases). This CDR3 comprises 16 residues. Looked up from germline, CDR1 is SGHRS and CDR2 is YFSETQ. V gave up 0 bases and J gave up 3 bases, with 12 bases separating them. The CDR3 coding sequence is TGCGCCAGCAGCTTGGCCGGGGCGGGGTACACCGGGGAGCTGTTTTTT. Amino acids: CASSLAGAGYTGELFF.

The rearrangement links TRBV15 to TRBJ2-6, with D uncertain. Deletions cut 0 bases from V and 4 bases from J, with 7 bases between. The germline V gene has CDR1 LNHNV and CDR2 YYDKDF (reference sequence). The CDR3 has 15 amino acids. CDR3 sequence (DNA): TGTGCCACCAGCAGAGAAAGAGGCGGGGCCAACGTCCTGACTTTC. It specifies CATSRERGGANVLTF.

The CDR3 DNA reads as TGCGCCAGCAGCTTGGCGGAGCAGCGACCTAATGAGCAGTTCTTC. This encodes CASSLAEQRPNEQFF. The J gene is TRBJ2-1, the V gene TRBV5-1; D is unclear. The CDR3 sequence is 15 residues long. Germline V CDR1 and CDR2: SGHRS, YFSETQ. V was trimmed by 0 bases and J by 7 bases, leaving 14 bases between them.

Only a few counts were recorded for this clonotype. V and J are TRBV12-5 and TRBJ2-7, with D perhaps matching TRBD2 (6 bases). Germline loops: CDR1 LGHNT, CDR2 FRNRAP. The CDR3 consists of 13 residues. The V gene lost 9 bases and the J gene lost 0 bases, with 12 bases spanning the gap. The CDR3 region is CASAAGSSYEQYF. CDR3 sequence (DNA): TGTGCTAGCGCTGCGGGGTCCTCCTACGAGCAGTACTTC. The whole variable domain, remainder taken from reference TRBV12-5 and TRBJ2-7, is DARVTQTPRHKVTEMGQEVTMRCQPILGHNTVFWYRQTMMQGLELLAYFRNRAPLDDSGMPKDRFSAEMPDATLATLKIQPSEPRDSAVYFCASAAGSSYEQYFGPGTRLTVT.

The chain uses TRBV28 and TRBJ2-1, with D maybe TRBD2 (6 bases). V lost 8 bases to trimming and J lost 6 bases, with 20 bases between them. The germline V gene has CDR1 MDHEN and CDR2 SYDVKM. This CDR3 comprises 15 residues. CDR3 nucleotide sequence: TGTGCCAGCCTTACCCCCGGGACTCCAGCCAATGAGCAGTTCTTC. Translated: CASLTPGTPANEQFF.

The chain employs TRBV2 and TRBJ2-7; D is perhaps TRBD1 (5 bases). Germline CDR1 is SNHLY and CDR2 is FYNNEI. Deletions cut 1 base from V and 4 bases from J, with 8 bases between. The CDR3 contains 13 residues. CDR3 sequence (DNA): TGTGCCAGCAGTGAAGGACAGAGGTACGAGCAGTACTTC. Translated: CASSEGQRYEQYF.